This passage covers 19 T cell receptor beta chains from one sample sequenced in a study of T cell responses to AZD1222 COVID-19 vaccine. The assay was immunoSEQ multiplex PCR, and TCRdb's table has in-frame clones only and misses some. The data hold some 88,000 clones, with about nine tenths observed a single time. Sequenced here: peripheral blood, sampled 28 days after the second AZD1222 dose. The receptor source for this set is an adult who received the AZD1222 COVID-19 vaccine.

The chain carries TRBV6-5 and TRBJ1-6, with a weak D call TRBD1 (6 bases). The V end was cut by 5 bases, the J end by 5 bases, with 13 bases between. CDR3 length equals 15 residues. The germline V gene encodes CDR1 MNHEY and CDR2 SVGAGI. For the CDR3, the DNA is TGTGCCAGCAGTACGGGGACACTAGATAATTCACCCCTCCACTTT. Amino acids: CASSTGTLDNSPLHF.

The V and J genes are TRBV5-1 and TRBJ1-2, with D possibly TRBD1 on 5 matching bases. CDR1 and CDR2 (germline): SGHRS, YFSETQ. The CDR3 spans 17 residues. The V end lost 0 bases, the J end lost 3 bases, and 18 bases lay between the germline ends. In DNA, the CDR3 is TGCGCCAGCAGCTTGGTTCCCGGGGCCGTTTCGGACTATGGCTACACCTTC. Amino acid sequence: CASSLVPGAVSDYGYTF.

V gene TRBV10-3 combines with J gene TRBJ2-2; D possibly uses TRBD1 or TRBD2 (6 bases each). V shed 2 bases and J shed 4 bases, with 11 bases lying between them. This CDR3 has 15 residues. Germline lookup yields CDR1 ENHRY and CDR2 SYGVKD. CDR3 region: CAISERGATTGELFF. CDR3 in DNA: TGTGCCATCAGTGAGAGGGGGGCTACCACCGGGGAGCTGTTTTTT.

The CDR3 spells CASSAGGNYSPLHF. The CDR3 nucleotides are TGTGCCAGCAGCGCAGGGGGCAATTATTCACCCCTCCACTTT. The chain is built from TRBV7-9 and TRBJ1-6; 8 bases map to TRBD1. Per germline, CDR1 SEHNR and CDR2 FQNEAQ (reference sequence). The CDR3 covers 14 residues. With V trimmed by 5 bases and J by 8 bases, 5 bases remained unmatched.

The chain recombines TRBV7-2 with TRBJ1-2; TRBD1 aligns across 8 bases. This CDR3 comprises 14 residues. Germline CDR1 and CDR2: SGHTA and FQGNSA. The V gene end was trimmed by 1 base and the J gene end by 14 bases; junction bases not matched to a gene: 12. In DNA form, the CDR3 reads TGTGCCAGCAGCTTAGGGGCGCAAGTAACAGGGGGGACCTTC. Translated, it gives CASSLGAQVTGGTF.

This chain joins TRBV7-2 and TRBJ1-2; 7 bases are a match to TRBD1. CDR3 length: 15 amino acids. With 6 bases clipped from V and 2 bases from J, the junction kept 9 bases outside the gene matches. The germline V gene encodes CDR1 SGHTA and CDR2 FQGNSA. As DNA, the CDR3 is TGTGCCAGCAGTCTCCAGGCACAGGGGAACTATGGCTACACCTTC. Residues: CASSLQAQGNYGYTF.

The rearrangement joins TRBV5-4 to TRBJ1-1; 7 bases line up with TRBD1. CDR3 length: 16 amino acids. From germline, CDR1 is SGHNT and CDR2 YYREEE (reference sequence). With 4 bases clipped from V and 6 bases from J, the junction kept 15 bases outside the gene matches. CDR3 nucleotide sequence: TGTGCCAGCAGCACGGACATGACAGGGCTGTTGGCTGAAGCTTTCTTT. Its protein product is CASSTDMTGLLAEAFF.

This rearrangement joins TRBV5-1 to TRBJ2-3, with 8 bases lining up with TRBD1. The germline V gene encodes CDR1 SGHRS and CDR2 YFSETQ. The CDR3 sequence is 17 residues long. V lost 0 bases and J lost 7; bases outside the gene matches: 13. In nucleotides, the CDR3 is TGCGCCAGCAGCTTGGAGGGGACAGGAGGGTCTGGATATACGCAGTATTTT. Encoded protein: CASSLEGTGGSGYTQYF. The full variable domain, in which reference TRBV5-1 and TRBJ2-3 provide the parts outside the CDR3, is KAGVTQTPRYLIKTRGQQVTLSCSPISGHRSVSWYQQTPGQGLQFLFEYFSETQRNKGNFPGRFSGRQFSNSRSEMNVSTLELGDSALYLCASSLEGTGGSGYTQYFGPGTRLTVL.

CDR3: CASSVATGSRNTIYF. CDR3 sequence (DNA): TGTGCCAGCAGCGTAGCTACAGGAAGTAGAAACACCATATATTTT. The J gene is TRBJ1-3, the V gene TRBV9, with D perhaps TRBD1 (5 bases). The CDR3 loop spans 15 amino acids. Germline lookup yields CDR1 SGDLS and CDR2 YYNGEE. Trimming pared 0 bases from V and 5 bases from J, leaving 12 bases between.

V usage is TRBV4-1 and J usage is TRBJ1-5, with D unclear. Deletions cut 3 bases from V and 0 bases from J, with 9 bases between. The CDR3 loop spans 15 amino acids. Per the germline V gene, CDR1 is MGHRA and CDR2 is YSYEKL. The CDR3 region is CASSHQAYSNQPQHF. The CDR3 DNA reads TGCGCCAGCAGCCACCAGGCGTATAGCAATCAGCCCCAGCATTTT.

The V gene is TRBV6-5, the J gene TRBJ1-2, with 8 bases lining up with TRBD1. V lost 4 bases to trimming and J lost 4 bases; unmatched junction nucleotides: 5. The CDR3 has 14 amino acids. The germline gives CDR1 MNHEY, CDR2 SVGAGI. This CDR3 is CASSWTGSAYGYTF. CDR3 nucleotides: TGTGCCAGCAGTTGGACAGGGTCGGCCTATGGCTACACCTTC.

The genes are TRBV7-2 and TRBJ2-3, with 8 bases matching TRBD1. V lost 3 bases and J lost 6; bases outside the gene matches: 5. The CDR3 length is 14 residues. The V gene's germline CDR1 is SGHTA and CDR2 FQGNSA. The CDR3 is CASSFQDRADTQYF. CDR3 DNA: TGTGCCAGCAGCTTCCAGGACAGGGCGGATACGCAGTATTTT.

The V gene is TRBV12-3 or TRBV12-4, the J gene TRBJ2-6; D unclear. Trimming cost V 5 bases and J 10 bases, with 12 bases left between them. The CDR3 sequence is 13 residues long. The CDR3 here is CASSPDGLNVLTF. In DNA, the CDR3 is TGTGCCAGCAGTCCAGATGGGTTAAACGTCCTGACTTTC.

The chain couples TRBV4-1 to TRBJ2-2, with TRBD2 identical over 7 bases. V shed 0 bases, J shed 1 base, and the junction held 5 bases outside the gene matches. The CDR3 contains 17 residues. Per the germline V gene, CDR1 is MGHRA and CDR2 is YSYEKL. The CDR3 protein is CASSQEEGGGNTGELFF. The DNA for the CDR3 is TGCGCCAGCAGCCAAGAGGAAGGCGGGGGGAACACCGGGGAGCTGTTTTTT.

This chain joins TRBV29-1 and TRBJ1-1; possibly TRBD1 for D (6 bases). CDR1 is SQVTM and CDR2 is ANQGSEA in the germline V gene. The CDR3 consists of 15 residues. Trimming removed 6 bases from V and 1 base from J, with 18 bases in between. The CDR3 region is CSVSGQPPPNTEAFF. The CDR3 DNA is TGCAGCGTCTCAGGACAGCCGCCCCCGAACACTGAAGCTTTCTTT.

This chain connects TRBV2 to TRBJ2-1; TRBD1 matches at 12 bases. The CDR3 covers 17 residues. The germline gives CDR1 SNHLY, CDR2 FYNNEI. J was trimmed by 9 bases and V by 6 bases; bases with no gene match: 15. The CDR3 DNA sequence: TGTGCCAGCAGCGTTACCGCCGGGACAGGGGGCGAGGGTGAGCAGTTCTTC. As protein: CASSVTAGTGGEGEQFF.

The CDR3 coding sequence is TGCGCCAGCAGTTTTCAGGGGCTCAGCGAAAAACTGTTTTTT. Translated: CASSFQGLSEKLFF. The genes are TRBV10-2 and TRBJ1-4; a possible D gene is TRBD1 (6 bases). Trimming shortened V by 5 bases and J by 8 bases, and 15 bases separated the two germline ends. There are 14 residues in the CDR3. In germline, CDR1 is WSHSY, CDR2 SAAADI.

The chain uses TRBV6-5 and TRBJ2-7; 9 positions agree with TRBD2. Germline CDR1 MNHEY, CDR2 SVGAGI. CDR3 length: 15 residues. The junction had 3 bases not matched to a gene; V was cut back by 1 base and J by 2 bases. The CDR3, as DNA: TGTGCCAGCAGTTACTTGGGACTAGCCCCCTACGAGCAGTACTTC. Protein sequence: CASSYLGLAPYEQYF.

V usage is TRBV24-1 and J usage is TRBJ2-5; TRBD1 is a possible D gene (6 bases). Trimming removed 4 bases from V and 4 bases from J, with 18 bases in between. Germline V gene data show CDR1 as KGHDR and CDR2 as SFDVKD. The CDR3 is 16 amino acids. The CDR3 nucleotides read TGTGCCACCAGTGACCCCGAACAGGGTGAGGGAGAGACCCAGTACTTC. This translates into CATSDPEQGEGETQYF.